The 25 T cell receptor beta chains below come from one sample, sequenced in a study of CD8 T cells in Susac syndrome. An amount of RNA that ranged from about 0.45 to 1 ug was reverse transcribed with random hexamers. TCRdb itself ran the immunoSEQ multiplex PCR reads through MiXCR, one entry per CDR3 protein. In the table there are under 200,000 distinct CDR3 sequences, around 96% of which are singletons. Sequenced material: CD8+ T cells from PBMCs. The receptors were sampled from a human donor with multiple sclerosis.

The V gene is TRBV20-1, the J gene TRBJ1-2; possible D gene TRBD1, 5 bases. The V gene's germline CDR1 is DFQATT and CDR2 SNEGSKA (reference sequence). CDR3 length: 16 amino acids. V was trimmed by 2 bases and J by 4 bases, leaving 20 bases between them. In nucleotides, the CDR3 is TGCAGTGCTAGACACCTTAACGCGGTGGGGGGCTATGGCTACACCTTC. It specifies CSARHLNAVGGYGYTF.

V gene TRBV4-1 combines with J gene TRBJ2-5; tentatively, D is TRBD2 (6 bases). Germline lookup yields CDR1 MGHRA and CDR2 YSYEKL. V was clipped by 2 bases and J by 1 base, with 11 bases between them. This CDR3 spans 15 amino acids. The CDR3 is CASSQLAAFQETQYF. In nucleotides, the CDR3 is TGCGCCAGCAGCCAATTAGCGGCCTTCCAAGAGACCCAGTACTTC.

The rearrangement uses TRBV12-3 or TRBV12-4 and TRBJ2-5; 9 positions agree with TRBD2. The J segment lost 2 bases and the V segment lost 6 bases, leaving 4 bases of the junction unmatched. CDR3 length equals 14 residues. CDR3 loop: CASRPGLAQETQYF. CDR3 DNA sequence: TGTGCCAGCAGACCCGGACTAGCGCAAGAGACCCAGTACTTC.

The chain links TRBV9 to TRBJ2-1, with 7 bases fitting TRBD1. Germline assignment: CDR1 SGDLS and CDR2 YYNGEE. Trimming at V came to 3 bases and at J to 8 bases, leaving 5 bases not matched to a gene. The CDR3 loop spans 13 amino acids. The CDR3 sequence: CASSEQGLDEQFF. For the CDR3, the DNA is TGTGCCAGCAGCGAACAGGGGCTGGATGAGCAGTTCTTC. The full variable domain, completed using reference TRBV9 and TRBJ2-1, is DSGVTQTPKHLITATGQRVTLRCSPRSGDLSVYWYQQSLDQGLQFLIQYYNGEERAKGNILERFSAQQFPDLHSELNLSSLELGDSALYFCASSEQGLDEQFFGPGTRLTVL.

Concerning this clonotype itself: The germline gene is not matched at one end of the junction; a read error may be the cause. The chain couples TRBV24-1 to TRBJ2-3; TRBD2 matches at 9 bases. Germline CDR1 and CDR2: KGHDR and SFDVKD. The CDR3 consists of 12 residues. The DNA of the CDR3 is TGTGCCACCAGTGAAGGGACTAGCCCTACTGAGTTT. It encodes CATSEGTSPTEF.

The rearrangement joins TRBV7-9 to TRBJ2-1; no definite D call. Trimming left V 5 bases short and J 13 bases short, with 15 bases between. Germline CDR1 is SEHNR and CDR2 is FQNEAQ (reference sequence). This CDR3 spans 12 amino acids. CDR3 nucleotide sequence: TGTGCCAGCAGCCAGACCGGGTTGGGTCAGTTCTTC. Residues: CASSQTGLGQFF.

The chain uses TRBV25-1 and TRBJ2-3; D not certain. The V gene lost 6 bases and the J gene lost 4 bases, with 8 bases spanning the gap. The CDR3 is 12 amino acids. Per the germline V gene, CDR1 is MGHDK and CDR2 is SYGVNS. In DNA, the CDR3 is TGTGCCAGCAGGGAGTGGGCAGATACGCAGTATTTT. Its translation: CASREWADTQYF.

The chain links TRBV29-1 to TRBJ2-7; possible D gene TRBD2, 7 bases. CDR1 SQVTM and CDR2 ANQGSEA come from the germline V gene. CDR3 length: 13 residues. Trimming cost V 4 bases and J 3 bases, with 13 bases left between them. The CDR3 DNA is TGCAGCGTTGCGGGGGGCCGTCACTACGAGCAGTACTTC. This sequence encodes CSVAGGRHYEQYF.

The chain couples TRBV29-1 to TRBJ2-7; no reliable D call. Germline V gene data show CDR1 as SQVTM and CDR2 as ANQGSEA. V was trimmed by 5 bases and J by 1 base, leaving 12 bases between them. The CDR3 covers 13 residues. The CDR3 spells CSVLGGVSYEQYF. CDR3 DNA: TGCAGCGTTTTGGGCGGAGTATCCTACGAGCAGTACTTC.

This clonotype has only one observation. The chain employs TRBV7-2 and TRBJ2-1, with D unclear. Germline CDR1 is SGHTA and CDR2 is FQGNSA. The CDR3 is 13 residues long. V was shortened by 1 base and J by 15 bases, with 16 bases between the two germline ends. CDR3 nucleotides: TGTGCCAGCAGCTTAGGGGGTATAGAAGTCCCGTTCTTC. Translated: CASSLGGIEVPFF.

In DNA form, the CDR3 reads TGTGCCAGCAGCTTGGACCTGGGTACCCATGAGCAGTTCTTC. This translates into CASSLDLGTHEQFF. The chain employs TRBV7-9 and TRBJ2-1, with D hard to call. The germline V gene encodes CDR1 SEHNR and CDR2 FQNEAQ (reference sequence). The CDR3 sequence is 14 residues long. Trimming took off 3 bases at V and 8 bases at J, with 14 bases between the two ends.

The chain carries TRBV27 and TRBJ1-5, with D unclear. Trimming cost V 1 base and J 2 bases, with 9 bases left between them. Germline CDR1 is MNHEY and CDR2 is SMNVEV (reference sequence). The CDR3 extends over 15 amino acids. CDR3 bases: TGTGCCAGCAGTTTATTCGGTCGGCGCAATCAGCCCCAGCATTTT. Protein product: CASSLFGRRNQPQHF.

This sequence joins TRBV29-1 and TRBJ2-5; D remains ambiguous. The CDR3 is 12 amino acids. V lost 0 bases to trimming and J lost 7 bases, with 9 bases between them. The V gene's germline CDR1 is SQVTM and CDR2 ANQGSEA. The CDR3 coding sequence is TGCAGCGTTGAAGATCGGCGTGGGACCCAGTACTTC. Translated, it gives CSVEDRRGTQYF.

V is TRBV2 and J is TRBJ2-1; D perhaps matches TRBD2 (6 bases). The V gene's germline CDR1 is SNHLY and CDR2 FYNNEI. The V and J ends lost 10 bases and 7 bases respectively, with 26 bases between them. The CDR3 runs 16 residues. CDR3 sequence (DNA): TGTGCCACCCGACCTGCGGGGACCACTCTACAGAATGAGCAGTTCTTC. Translated: CATRPAGTTLQNEQFF.

This sequence joins TRBV15 and TRBJ2-1; 8 bases agree with TRBD2. CDR1 LNHNV and CDR2 YYDKDF come from the germline V gene (reference sequence). The J segment lost 16 bases and the V segment lost 8 bases, leaving 13 bases of the junction unmatched. This CDR3 contains 12 residues. CDR3 region: CATSDGGAFHFF. In nucleotides, the CDR3 is TGTGCCACCTCAGACGGGGGGGCCTTTCATTTCTTC.

The chain combines TRBV5-6 with TRBJ2-5, with 10 bases fitting TRBD2. Germline lookup yields CDR1 SGHDT and CDR2 YYEEEE. The CDR3 runs to 16 residues. The ends lost 4 bases at V and 4 bases at J; junction bases unmatched: 10. The CDR3 sequence: CASSLLSGRVGETQYF. CDR3 DNA sequence: TGTGCCAGCAGCCTACTGAGCGGGAGGGTGGGAGAGACCCAGTACTTC.

This chain connects TRBV7-9 to TRBJ2-7, with unresolved D. The CDR3 has 15 residues. The V gene lost 4 bases and the J gene lost 1 base, with 14 bases spanning the gap. Germline assignment: CDR1 SEHNR and CDR2 FQNEAQ (reference sequence). CDR3 sequence (DNA): TGTGCCAGCAGCTCTTCGACGAATCCTTCCTACGAGCAGTACTTC. It encodes CASSSSTNPSYEQYF.

The chain couples TRBV3-1 to TRBJ2-2; D call uncertain. Trimming removed 3 bases at V and 3 bases at J, with 8 bases between. The CDR3 is 14 amino acids. From germline, CDR1 is LGHDT and CDR2 YNNKEL (reference sequence). CDR3 protein: CASSHLVDTGELFF. The CDR3 coding sequence is TGTGCCAGCAGCCACCTAGTTGACACCGGGGAGCTGTTTTTT.

V is TRBV12-5 and J is TRBJ2-2; D is uncertain. This CDR3 has 13 amino acids. Looked up from germline, CDR1 is LGHNT and CDR2 is FRNRAP. Trimming took 7 bases from V and 2 from J, leaving 8 bases between them. In DNA form, the CDR3 reads TGTGCTAGTGCCTGGTCTAACACCGGGGAGCTGTTTTTT. Protein product: CASAWSNTGELFF.

The rearrangement uses TRBV7-9 and TRBJ2-5; D is possibly TRBD1 or TRBD2 (5 bases each). The germline V gene encodes CDR1 SEHNR and CDR2 FQNEAQ (reference sequence). This CDR3 contains 16 residues. V lost 5 bases and J lost 0, with 16 bases in between. The CDR3: CASSPRVGEYQETQYF. For the CDR3, the DNA is TGTGCCAGCAGCCCACGAGTGGGGGAGTACCAAGAGACCCAGTACTTC.

The rearrangement joins TRBV18 to TRBJ1-2; D is uncertain. Trimming removed 0 bases at V and 10 bases at J, with 12 bases between. The length of the CDR3 is 13 residues. From germline, CDR1 is KGHSH and CDR2 LQKENI. CDR3 protein: CASSPPESPHYTF. CDR3 sequence (DNA): TGTGCCAGCTCACCACCGGAGTCACCTCACTACACCTTC.

The chain combines TRBV28 with TRBJ2-1, with D perhaps TRBD1 (5 bases). The CDR3 consists of 14 residues. In germline, CDR1 is MDHEN, CDR2 SYDVKM. V gave up 6 bases and J gave up 4 bases, with 13 bases separating them. Written as DNA, the CDR3 is TGTGCCAGCAGCCAGGGTGTAAGTTACAATGAGCAGTTCTTC. It specifies CASSQGVSYNEQFF. The full variable domain, completed using reference TRBV28 and TRBJ2-1, is DVKVTQSSRYLVKRTGEKVFLECVQDMDHENMFWYRQDPGLGLRLIYFSYDVKMKEKGDIPEGYSVSREKKERFSLILESASTNQTSMYLCASSQGVSYNEQFFGPGTRLTVL.

The chain employs TRBV7-3 and TRBJ2-1; 9 bases align to TRBD2. V shed 5 bases, J shed 6 bases, and the junction held 5 bases outside the gene matches. CDR1 is SGHTA and CDR2 is FQGTGA in the germline V gene. The CDR3 runs to 14 residues. The CDR3 region is CASSASSGANEQFF. The DNA of the CDR3 is TGTGCCAGCAGCGCTTCTAGCGGGGCCAATGAGCAGTTCTTC. The full variable domain, rest sourced from reference TRBV7-3 and TRBJ2-1, is GAGVSQTPSNKVTEKGKYVELRCDPISGHTALYWYRQSLGQGPEFLIYFQGTGAADDSGLPNDRFFAVRPEGSVSTLKIQRTERGDSAVYLCASSASSGANEQFFGPGTRLTVL.

J is TRBJ2-7 and V is TRBV29-1, with D possibly matching TRBD2 (7 bases). Per the germline V gene, CDR1 is SQVTM and CDR2 is ANQGSEA. The V end lost 6 bases, the J end lost 4 bases, and 16 bases lay between the germline ends. The CDR3 length is 13 residues. The CDR3 reads CSVRGGPSYEQYF. The CDR3 coding sequence is TGCAGCGTCAGGGGAGGGCCTAGTTACGAGCAGTACTTC.

The V gene is TRBV20-1, the J gene TRBJ2-5; D is ambiguous. CDR3 length: 13 amino acids. Trimming took off 6 bases at V and 4 bases at J, with 15 bases between the two ends. Germline V CDR1 and CDR2: DFQATT, SNEGSKA (reference sequence). CDR3: CSALSSIRETQYF. CDR3 in DNA: TGCAGTGCACTGTCGAGTATAAGAGAGACCCAGTACTTC.